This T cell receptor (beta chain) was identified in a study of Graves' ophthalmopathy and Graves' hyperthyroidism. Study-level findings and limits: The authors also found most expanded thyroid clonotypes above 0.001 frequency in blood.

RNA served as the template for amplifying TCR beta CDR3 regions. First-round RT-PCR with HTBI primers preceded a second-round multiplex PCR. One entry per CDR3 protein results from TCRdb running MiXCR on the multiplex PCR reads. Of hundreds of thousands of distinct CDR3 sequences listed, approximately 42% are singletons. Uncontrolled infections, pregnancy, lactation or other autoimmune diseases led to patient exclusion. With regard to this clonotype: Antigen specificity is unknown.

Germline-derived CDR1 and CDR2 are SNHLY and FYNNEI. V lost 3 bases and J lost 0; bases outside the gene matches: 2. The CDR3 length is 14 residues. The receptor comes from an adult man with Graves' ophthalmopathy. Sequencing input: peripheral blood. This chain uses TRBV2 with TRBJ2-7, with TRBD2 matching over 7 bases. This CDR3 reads CASSDGTTSYEQYF. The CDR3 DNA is TGTGCCAGCAGTGATGGGACTACCTCCTACGAGCAGTACTTC.